A selection of T cell receptor beta chains follows, all from one sample in a study of spatial heterogeneity in lung cancer. From the 5' RACE reads, TCRdb called clonotypes with MiXCR, one entry per CDR3 protein. The sample carries 40,000 to 50,000 distinct CDR3 sequences, around 15% recorded once. The sample here was PBMCs, taken at surgery. The source is a male donor with early-stage non-small cell lung cancer. CDR3s include the opening cysteine and the closing phenylalanine or tryptophan. Each record gives: J gene, V gene, D gene, clone size, CDR3 DNA, CDR3 protein. The D gene is left open where the match is weak. Not all rows give a size; the values are once, few, many and, for expanded clones, a class.

j_gene: TRBJ2-7; v_gene: TRBV20-1; d_gene: -; abundance: many; CDR3nt: TGCAGTGCTAGTGGGGGTCCCTACGAGCAGTACTTC; CDR3aa: CSASGGPYEQYF
j_gene: TRBJ2-3; v_gene: TRBV20-1; d_gene: TRBD2; abundance: -; CDR3nt: TGCAGTGCTAGAGAGACACTAGCGGGAGGGCCCGGAGATACGCAGTATTTT; CDR3aa: CSARETLAGGPGDTQYF
j_gene: TRBJ1-5; v_gene: TRBV9; d_gene: -; abundance: -; CDR3nt: TGTGCCAGCAGCGTGCAGGGTGATCAGCCCCAGCATTTT; CDR3aa: CASSVQGDQPQHF
j_gene: TRBJ2-7; v_gene: TRBV19; d_gene: -; abundance: few; CDR3nt: TGTGCCAGTAGTATCGGTGCGCGTAGCGAGCAGTACTTC; CDR3aa: CASSIGARSEQYF
j_gene: TRBJ1-2; v_gene: TRBV29-1; d_gene: -; abundance: -; CDR3nt: TGCAGCGTTGAATCGACCTATGGCTACACCTTC; CDR3aa: CSVESTYGYTF
j_gene: TRBJ2-1; v_gene: TRBV7-9; d_gene: TRBD2; abundance: once; CDR3nt: TGTGCCAGCAGCACACCTAGAGCGGGAACCTACAATGAGCAGTTCTTC; CDR3aa: CASSTPRAGTYNEQFF
j_gene: TRBJ2-2; v_gene: TRBV7-2; d_gene: -; abundance: few; CDR3nt: TGTGCCAGCAGCTTAGTAGCAGGGAAGCTGTTTTTT; CDR3aa: CASSLVAGKLFF
j_gene: TRBJ1-3; v_gene: TRBV7-9; d_gene: -; abundance: few; CDR3nt: TGTGCCAGCAGCTCCCGGGAAAACTCTGGAAACACCATATATTTT; CDR3aa: CASSSRENSGNTIYF
j_gene: TRBJ2-5; v_gene: TRBV15; d_gene: -; abundance: many; CDR3nt: TGTGCCACCAGCAGAGTACGGTTCGGGGAGACCCAGTACTTC; CDR3aa: CATSRVRFGETQYF
j_gene: TRBJ1-2; v_gene: TRBV5-4; d_gene: TRBD1; abundance: many; CDR3nt: TGTGCCAGCAGCCACCCAGACAGGGGGCCTAACTATGGCTACACCTTC; CDR3aa: CASSHPDRGPNYGYTF
j_gene: TRBJ2-2; v_gene: TRBV7-3; d_gene: TRBD2; abundance: -; CDR3nt: TGTGCCAGCAGCTTGACTAGCGCCGGGGAGCTGTTTTTT; CDR3aa: CASSLTSAGELFF
j_gene: TRBJ2-7; v_gene: TRBV7-2; d_gene: TRBD1; abundance: -; CDR3nt: TGTGCCAGCAGCAGTCAGGGGGCCTACGAGCAGTACTTC; CDR3aa: CASSSQGAYEQYF
j_gene: TRBJ2-3; v_gene: TRBV7-2; d_gene: -; abundance: many; CDR3nt: TGTGCCAGCAGCGACCGAGGGCTGGGGGGCACAGATACGCAGTATTTT; CDR3aa: CASSDRGLGGTDTQYF
j_gene: TRBJ2-3; v_gene: TRBV5-5; d_gene: TRBD2; abundance: few; CDR3nt: TGTGCCAGCAGCACCAGTCGGACTAGCGTGACAGATACGCAGTATTTT; CDR3aa: CASSTSRTSVTDTQYF
j_gene: TRBJ2-7; v_gene: TRBV7-8; d_gene: TRBD1; abundance: few; CDR3nt: TGTGCCAGCAGCTCGCAACCCGGGACAGGGTACGAGCAGTACTTC; CDR3aa: CASSSQPGTGYEQYF
j_gene: TRBJ2-2; v_gene: TRBV14; d_gene: -; abundance: many; CDR3nt: TGTGCCAGCAGGCAGGCGAACACCGGGGAGCTGTTTTTT; CDR3aa: CASRQANTGELFF
j_gene: TRBJ2-7; v_gene: TRBV4-3; d_gene: -; abundance: -; CDR3nt: TGCGCCAGCAGCCAAGATATTGGGCACTTCCCCTACGAGCAGTACTTC; CDR3aa: CASSQDIGHFPYEQYF
j_gene: TRBJ1-1; v_gene: TRBV20-1; d_gene: -; abundance: few; CDR3nt: TGCAGTGCTAGAGGCCAGGGGCCCACTGAAGCTTTCTTT; CDR3aa: CSARGQGPTEAFF
j_gene: TRBJ2-3; v_gene: TRBV29-1; d_gene: TRBD2; abundance: once; CDR3nt: TGCAGCGTTTATTCCGGGACTAGCGGATACACAGATACGCAGTATTTT; CDR3aa: CSVYSGTSGYTDTQYF
j_gene: TRBJ2-7; v_gene: TRBV7-9; d_gene: -; abundance: few; CDR3nt: TGTGCCAGCAGCTTAGGTGCCTTGGGGTACGAGCAGTACTTC; CDR3aa: CASSLGALGYEQYF
j_gene: TRBJ2-3; v_gene: TRBV15; d_gene: -; abundance: many; CDR3nt: TGTGCCACCAGCAGAGATATGGGCACAGATACGCAGTATTTT; CDR3aa: CATSRDMGTDTQYF
j_gene: TRBJ2-4; v_gene: TRBV4-1; d_gene: -; abundance: -; CDR3nt: TGCGCCAGCAGCCAAGGGTCCGGGGTAAACATTCAGTACTTC; CDR3aa: CASSQGSGVNIQYF
j_gene: TRBJ2-6; v_gene: TRBV5-1; d_gene: -; abundance: -; CDR3nt: TGCGCCAGCAGCACGTCAGGATCGACAGAAATCTCTGGGGCCAACGTCCTGACTTTC; CDR3aa: CASSTSGSTEISGANVLTF
j_gene: TRBJ2-5; v_gene: TRBV12-3/TRBV12-4; d_gene: TRBD2; abundance: -; CDR3nt: TGTGCCAGCAGTATAACCCTAGCGGGGGGCCCGAAGTACTTC; CDR3aa: CASSITLAGGPKYF
j_gene: TRBJ2-3; v_gene: TRBV7-2; d_gene: -; abundance: -; CDR3nt: TGTGCCAGCAGCCGCGCGAGGGAATCCACAGATACGCAGTATTTT; CDR3aa: CASSRARESTDTQYF
j_gene: TRBJ1-6; v_gene: TRBV5-1; d_gene: -; abundance: -; CDR3nt: TGCGCCAGCAGCCCGAACACGGGTCCTAATTCACCCCTCCACTTT; CDR3aa: CASSPNTGPNSPLHF
j_gene: TRBJ2-7; v_gene: TRBV5-4; d_gene: -; abundance: few; CDR3nt: TGTGCCAGCAGCGCATATAGCTTTTCACCCTCCTACGAGCAGTACTTC; CDR3aa: CASSAYSFSPSYEQYF
j_gene: TRBJ2-1; v_gene: TRBV6-2/TRBV6-3; d_gene: -; abundance: few; CDR3nt: TGTGCCAGCAGTTTACGTACAGGGCCCCAATACAATGAGCAGTTCTTC; CDR3aa: CASSLRTGPQYNEQFF
j_gene: TRBJ2-2; v_gene: TRBV20-1; d_gene: -; abundance: -; CDR3nt: TGCAGTGCTAGTATAGCCCCGGGCACCGGGGAGCTGTTTTTT; CDR3aa: CSASIAPGTGELFF
j_gene: TRBJ2-7; v_gene: TRBV6-2/TRBV6-3; d_gene: -; abundance: few; CDR3nt: TGTGCCAGCAGTTACCCGACCTACGAGCAGTACTTC; CDR3aa: CASSYPTYEQYF
j_gene: TRBJ2-3; v_gene: TRBV7-3; d_gene: -; abundance: few; CDR3nt: TGTGCCAGCAGCCACCGGGACCCTAGCACAGATACGCAGTATTTT; CDR3aa: CASSHRDPSTDTQYF
j_gene: TRBJ2-3; v_gene: TRBV7-8; d_gene: -; abundance: many; CDR3nt: TGTGCCAGCACCCTTGGGCGGTTGGGGACAGATACGCAGTATTTT; CDR3aa: CASTLGRLGTDTQYF